A single T cell receptor beta chain is shown here with its context. Patients included in sequencing had previously demonstrated CD8+CD57+ cell expansion by flow cytometry. Every one of the patients had aplastic anemia (severe, acquired). This sample was taken from a study of CD8+CD57+ T cells in acquired aplastic anemia. Germline-derived CDR1 and CDR2 are MGHDK and SYGVNS. This CDR3 contains 12 residues. Trimming cost V 4 bases and J 12 bases, with 13 bases left between them. TCR beta VDJ combinations and CDR3 sequences were profiled from genomic DNA. TCRdb used MiXCR to reprocess the reads, holding one entry per CDR3 protein. The table has 200,000 to 250,000 distinct CDR3 sequences, 45% to 50% seen once.

The sequence derives from a human donor with aplastic anemia. Specimen: sorted CD4+, CD8+, or CD8+CD57+ T cells (not recorded which) from PBMCs. The rearrangement links TRBV25-1 to TRBJ1-3, with no clear D. CDR3: CASSASKRLIYF. The CDR3 DNA is TGTGCCAGCAGTGCCTCTAAACGGCTCATATATTTT. The whole variable domain, filled in from reference TRBV25-1 and TRBJ1-3, reads EADIYQTPRYLVIGTGKKITLECSQTMGHDKMYWYQQDPGMELHLIHYSYGVNSTEKGDLSSESTVSRIRTEHFPLTLESARPSHTSQYLCASSASKRLIYFGEGSWLTVV.